This TCR beta chain was captured by sequencing in a study of T cell repertoires in cytomegalovirus infection. CDR1 is SGHVS and CDR2 is FQNEAQ in the germline V gene. The CDR3 is 15 residues long. The V end was cut by 5 bases, the J end by 2 bases, with 16 bases between. At least ten counts were recorded for this clonotype. Its antigen is currently unknown. Study observations and caveats: HLA-C-restricted, CMV-specific TCR beta clonotypes were dominant ex vivo.

TCRdb called the reads again in MiXCR, with one record for every CDR3 protein. Here the sample spans about 230,000 distinct CDR3 sequences, around 6.6% being singletons. The chain couples TRBV7-8 to TRBJ2-7; D ambiguous. This clonotype originated in a human donor in good health (CMV status not recorded). Some clones in this sample may be carry-over from other donors' samples. Sequencing input: PBMCs. CDR3 sequence: CASSPPTAETYEQYF. The CDR3 nucleotides are TGTGCCAGCAGCCCACCGACCGCGGAGACCTACGAGCAGTACTTC.